What follows are 27 T cell receptor beta chains derived from one specimen sequenced in a study of identical twins. One entry per CDR3 protein, called by TCRdb with MiXCR from the 5' RACE reads. Of roughly 750,000 distinct CDR3 sequences in the sample, roughly 20% are singletons; the top ten hold around 4.5%. In addition, the sample was reused for a study of T cells expressing NK-cell markers.

Sequences were obtained from PBMCs. Receptors were obtained from a woman between 18 and 29 years old in good health.

The J gene is TRBJ2-3, the V gene TRBV19; D is undetermined. Germline V gene data show CDR1 as LNHDA and CDR2 as SQIVND (reference sequence). The CDR3 runs 18 residues. V was cut by 0 bases and J by 1 base, with 17 bases left in between. CDR3 sequence reads: CASSIDLWRERGTDTQYF. CDR3 sequence (DNA): TGTGCCAGTAGTATAGATCTTTGGCGCGAAAGGGGCACAGATACGCAGTATTTT.

This chain uses TRBV24-1 with TRBJ2-3; either TRBD1 or TRBD2 may supply D (5 bases each). The CDR3 extends over 16 amino acids. Looked up from germline, CDR1 is KGHDR and CDR2 is SFDVKD. The V gene lost 2 bases and the J gene lost 3 bases, with 14 bases spanning the gap. CDR3 coding DNA: TGTGCCACCAGTGATTCAGCGCCCGGGACGACAGATACGCAGTATTTT. Its translation: CATSDSAPGTTDTQYF.

This clonotype has a handful of counts. This chain uses TRBV29-1 with TRBJ2-3; tentative D call: TRBD2 (5 bases). CDR1 and CDR2 from the germline V gene are SQVTM and ANQGSEA. The length of the CDR3 is 14 residues. Trimming removed 5 bases from V and 2 bases from J, with 14 bases in between. The CDR3 spells CSVPSRGITDTQYF. For the CDR3, the DNA is TGCAGCGTTCCCAGTCGGGGAATCACAGATACGCAGTATTTT.

V and J are TRBV18 and TRBJ1-4, with D tentatively TRBD1 (6 bases). Trimming took 3 bases from V and 5 from J, leaving 16 bases between them. This CDR3 has 16 amino acids. Germline CDR1 KGHSH, CDR2 LQKENI. The CDR3 loop reads CASSPGPGHQNEKLFF. CDR3 coding DNA: TGTGCCAGCTCACCTGGCCCGGGACACCAAAATGAAAAACTGTTTTTT.

This clonotype occurred many times. The genes are TRBV28 and TRBJ2-3, with 10 bases matching TRBD1. The germline gives CDR1 MDHEN, CDR2 SYDVKM. Trimming cost V 4 bases and J 1 base; bases outside gene matches: 5. This CDR3 is 16 amino acids long. The CDR3 region is CASSSFGQGGTDTQYF. Written as DNA, the CDR3 is TGTGCCAGCAGTTCTTTCGGACAGGGGGGCACAGATACGCAGTATTTT.

This clonotype was detected only a few times. The V call is TRBV7-2, the J call TRBJ2-7, with a tentative D call TRBD2 (6 bases). V lost 7 bases to trimming and J lost 1 base, with 20 bases between them. The CDR3 is made up of 16 amino acids. From germline, CDR1 is SGHTA and CDR2 FQGNSA. CDR3: CASTSPRAGFSYEQYF. Here the CDR3 DNA reads TGTGCCAGCACCTCACCTCGCGCGGGGTTTTCCTACGAGCAGTACTTC. The whole variable domain, remainder taken from reference TRBV7-2 and TRBJ2-7, is GAGVSQSPSNKVTEKGKDVELRCDPISGHTALYWYRQSLGQGLEFLIYFQGNSAPDKSGLPSDRFSAERTGGSVSTLTIQRTQQEDSAVYLCASTSPRAGFSYEQYFGPGTRLTVT.

The chain combines TRBV5-1 with TRBJ1-6; D call uncertain. This CDR3 comprises 15 residues. CDR1 is SGHRS and CDR2 is YFSETQ in the germline V gene. V dropped 1 base and J dropped 8 bases, with 13 bases sitting between them. CDR3 region: CASSLNGPTDSPLHF. CDR3 nucleotides: TGCGCCAGCAGCTTGAATGGCCCCACGGATTCACCCCTCCACTTT.

This chain joins TRBV5-1 and TRBJ2-3; no firm D call. Between the trimmed V and J ends, which lost 5 bases and 8 bases, there was a span of 18 bases. The germline V gene has CDR1 SGHRS and CDR2 YFSETQ. The CDR3 loop spans 14 amino acids. The CDR3, as DNA: TGCGCCAGCAGAACCGAACCACCCGGCCGTACGCAGTATTTT. Amino acid sequence: CASRTEPPGRTQYF.

DNA of the CDR3: TGTGCCAGCAGTGTAAACCACCCGGCGGGTAAAGAGACCCAGTACTTC. Protein product: CASSVNHPAGKETQYF. This chain uses TRBV2 with TRBJ2-5, with D possibly matching TRBD2 (5 bases). This CDR3 comprises 16 residues. Germline lookup yields CDR1 SNHLY and CDR2 FYNNEI. Trimming removed 4 bases from V and 3 bases from J, with 18 bases in between.

The rearrangement joins TRBV10-1 to TRBJ2-1; 14 nucleotides agree with TRBD2. J gave up 3 bases and V 9 bases, and 7 bases lay outside the gene matches. Germline V gene data show CDR1 as WNHNN and CDR2 as SYGVQD (reference sequence). CDR3 length equals 16 residues. CDR3 bases: TGCGCCAGTACCCCGGGACTAGCGGGGGACTACAATGAGCAGTTCTTC. Translated, it gives CASTPGLAGDYNEQFF.

This clonotype has only a few counts. The chain has TRBV5-1 and TRBJ2-3; D not certain. V lost 1 base and J 2 bases, leaving 11 bases between the germline ends. The CDR3 sequence is 15 residues long. The germline V gene has CDR1 SGHRS and CDR2 YFSETQ. CDR3 DNA: TGCGCCAGCAGCTTGACTCACCCCCCCACAGATACGCAGTATTTT. This gives the protein CASSLTHPPTDTQYF.

This clonotype was observed a few times. The gene calls are TRBV12-3 or TRBV12-4 and TRBJ1-2, with D possibly being TRBD1 (6 bases). Deletions cut 6 bases from V and 4 bases from J, with 15 bases between. The CDR3 totals 14 residues. CDR3 in amino acids: CASSSNREGYGYTF. The DNA for the CDR3 is TGTGCCAGCAGCTCGAACAGGGAGGGCTATGGCTACACCTTC.

J is TRBJ2-3 and V is TRBV6-5; perhaps TRBD2 as D (5 bases). The germline V gene has CDR1 MNHEY and CDR2 SVGAGI. Deletions cut 0 bases from V and 0 bases from J, with 7 bases between. CDR3 length: 15 amino acids. The CDR3 loop is CASSYSGLSTDTQYF. The CDR3, as DNA: TGTGCCAGCAGTTACTCCGGACTGAGCACAGATACGCAGTATTTT.

CDR3 region: CATSSDRTSYEQYF. CDR3 sequence (DNA): TGTGCCACCAGCAGTGACCGGACTAGCTACGAGCAGTACTTC. V gene TRBV15 combines with J gene TRBJ2-7, with 7 bases matching TRBD2. The CDR3 has 14 amino acids. V was pared by 3 bases and J by 3 bases, with 5 bases of the junction left unmatched. CDR1 is LNHNV and CDR2 is YYDKDF in the germline V gene (reference sequence).

The V call is TRBV15, the J call TRBJ2-3; D gene unclear. Per germline, CDR1 LNHNV and CDR2 YYDKDF (reference sequence). The V end was cut by 1 base, the J end by 6 bases, with 5 bases between. The CDR3 length is 12 residues. This CDR3 is CATSRAWDTQYF. The CDR3 DNA reads as TGTGCCACCAGCAGAGCGTGGGATACGCAGTATTTT.

This clonotype came up a few times. The chain links TRBV20-1 to TRBJ2-3; 11 bases align to TRBD2. The CDR3 is made up of 13 amino acids. Trimming cost V 5 bases and J 6 bases; bases outside gene matches: 4. The V gene's germline CDR1 is DFQATT and CDR2 SNEGSKA (reference sequence). In DNA, the CDR3 is TGCAGTGCTGAATTAGCGGGAGGGGATACGCAGTATTTT. Translation gives CSAELAGGDTQYF.

This clonotype was recorded a few times. The chain has TRBV6-5 and TRBJ2-2, with a weak D call TRBD1 (6 bases). The CDR3 spans 16 residues. Germline V gene lookup returns CDR1 MNHEY and CDR2 SVGAGI. V lost 2 bases to trimming and J lost 5 bases, with 15 bases between them. The CDR3, as DNA: TGTGCCAGCAGTTACACAGGACCAAGGGGGACCGGGGAGCTGTTTTTT. Protein product: CASSYTGPRGTGELFF.

V and J are TRBV4-3 and TRBJ2-7; 7 nucleotides agree with TRBD2. V lost 0 bases to trimming and J lost 3 bases; unmatched junction nucleotides: 11. Germline V gene data show CDR1 as LGHNA and CDR2 as YSLEER. This CDR3 spans 17 amino acids. CDR3 region: CASSQDNRASGLYEQYF. CDR3 DNA: TGCGCCAGCAGCCAAGATAATCGGGCTAGCGGACTCTACGAGCAGTACTTC.

The chain links TRBV3-1 to TRBJ2-7; D is perhaps TRBD1 (7 bases). The ends were cut back, 6 bases at V and 0 bases at J, with 15 bases in the middle. The CDR3 is made up of 15 amino acids. Per the germline V gene, CDR1 is LGHDT and CDR2 is YNNKEL (reference sequence). Written as DNA, the CDR3 is TGTGCCAGCAGATTAAGACAGGGAGGCTCCTACGAGCAGTACTTC. Protein product: CASRLRQGGSYEQYF.

The chain has TRBV6-5 and TRBJ2-7; D may be TRBD2 (6 bases). CDR3 length equals 15 residues. Trimming stripped 1 base from V and 5 bases from J, with 15 bases between. CDR1 is MNHEY, CDR2 SVGAGI, per germline. CDR3 DNA sequence: TGTGCCAGCAGTTACTTCCCCGGAGGGAACAACGAGCAGTACTTC. It specifies CASSYFPGGNNEQYF.

The chain carries TRBV24-1 and TRBJ2-1; TRBD1 aligns across 9 bases. There are 15 residues in the CDR3. Trimming cost V 4 bases and J 7 bases; bases outside gene matches: 7. CDR1 KGHDR and CDR2 SFDVKD come from the germline V gene. CDR3 in amino acids: CATSEGTGSRNEQFF. As DNA, the CDR3 is TGTGCCACCAGTGAAGGGACAGGGTCGAGGAATGAGCAGTTCTTC.

V usage is TRBV5-1 and J usage is TRBJ2-3; 8 bases map to TRBD2. V was pared by 0 bases and J by 6 bases, with 9 bases of the junction left unmatched. Germline CDR1 reads SGHRS; CDR2 reads YFSETQ. The CDR3 runs 16 residues. The CDR3 is CASSLASGGARDTQYF. CDR3 bases: TGCGCCAGCAGCTTGGCCTCGGGGGGGGCCCGGGATACGCAGTATTTT.

The CDR3 loop reads CASSLLRDRDRGYTF. CDR3 in DNA: TGTGCCAGCAGCTTACTCCGGGACAGGGATCGGGGCTACACCTTC. The J gene is TRBJ1-2, the V gene TRBV7-9, with 9 nucleotides matching TRBD1. This CDR3 is 15 amino acids long. Germline V gene sequence: CDR1 SEHNR, CDR2 FQNEAQ (reference sequence). V shed 2 bases and J 8 bases; nucleotides not matched to a gene: 9.

The V call is TRBV10-3, the J call TRBJ2-1, with 8 positions matching TRBD2. J gave up 8 bases and V 3 bases, and 6 bases lay outside the gene matches. CDR1 and CDR2 from the germline V gene are ENHRY and SYGVKD. The length of the CDR3 is 14 residues. This CDR3 reads CAISETSGRYEQFF. The CDR3 DNA reads TGTGCCATCAGTGAAACTAGCGGAAGGTATGAGCAGTTCTTC.

This rearrangement joins TRBV27 to TRBJ2-3, with D hard to call. Germline assignment: CDR1 MNHEY and CDR2 SMNVEV (reference sequence). V gave up 5 bases and J gave up 0 bases, with 15 bases separating them. The CDR3 is 16 amino acids. CDR3 sequence: CASSLLQPLSTDTQYF. DNA of the CDR3: TGTGCCAGCAGTCTTCTACAGCCCCTTAGCACAGATACGCAGTATTTT.

The rearrangement links TRBV29-1 to TRBJ2-3; 7 nucleotides match TRBD1. Germline CDR1 reads SQVTM; CDR2 reads ANQGSEA. With V trimmed by 5 bases and J by 5 bases, 10 bases remained unmatched. The CDR3 is 14 residues long. For the CDR3, the DNA is TGCAGCGTTTTGGGAAAGGGGGCCGTAGATACGCAGTATTTT. This gives the protein CSVLGKGAVDTQYF.

The genes are TRBV5-1 and TRBJ2-1, with 8 bases matching TRBD2. This CDR3 has 16 amino acids. Germline CDR1 is SGHRS and CDR2 is YFSETQ. V gave up 4 bases and J gave up 9 bases; unmatched junction bases: 15. The CDR3, as DNA: TGCGCCAGCAGCCCCGCCCCCCAGCGGGGGTACGGTGAGCAGTTCTTC. As protein: CASSPAPQRGYGEQFF.